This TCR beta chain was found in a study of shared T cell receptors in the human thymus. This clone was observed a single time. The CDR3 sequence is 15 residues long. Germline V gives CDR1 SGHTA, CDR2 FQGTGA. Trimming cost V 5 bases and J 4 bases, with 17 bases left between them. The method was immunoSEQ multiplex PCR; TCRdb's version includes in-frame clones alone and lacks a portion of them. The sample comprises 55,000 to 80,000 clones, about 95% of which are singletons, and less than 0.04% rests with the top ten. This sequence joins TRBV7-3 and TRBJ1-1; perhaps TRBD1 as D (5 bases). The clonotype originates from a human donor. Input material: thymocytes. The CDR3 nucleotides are TGTGCCAGCAGCAACAGGAGGCTCCAGGGCACTGAAGCTTTCTTT. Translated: CASSNRRLQGTEAFF.